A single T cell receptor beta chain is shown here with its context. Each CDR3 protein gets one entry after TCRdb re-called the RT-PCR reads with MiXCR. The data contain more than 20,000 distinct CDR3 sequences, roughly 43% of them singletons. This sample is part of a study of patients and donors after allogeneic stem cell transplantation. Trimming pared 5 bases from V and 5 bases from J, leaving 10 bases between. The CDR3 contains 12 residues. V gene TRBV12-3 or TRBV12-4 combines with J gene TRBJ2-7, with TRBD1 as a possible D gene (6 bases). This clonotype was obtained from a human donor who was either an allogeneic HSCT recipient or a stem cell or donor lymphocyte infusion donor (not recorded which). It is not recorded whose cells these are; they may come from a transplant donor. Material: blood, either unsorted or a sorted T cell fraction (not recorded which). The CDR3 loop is CASSVNRDEQYF. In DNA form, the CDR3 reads TGTGCCAGCAGTGTAAACAGGGACGAGCAGTACTTC.